Below, 3 T cell receptor beta chains from the same sample are listed, as sequenced in a study of blood T cell repertoires in COVID-19. The data were produced by immunoSEQ multiplex PCR, yet TCRdb's version contains in-frame clones alone and is incomplete. This sample has 360,000 or so clones; 89% occur once, and the top ten carry 1.7%. The sample consisted of PBMCs or T cells enriched from blood (not recorded which). These receptors originate from a woman aged 25 to 45 who had recovered from COVID-19.

This clone was seen only once. The chain recombines TRBV27 with TRBJ2-7; TRBD2 matches at 12 bases. Trimming cost V 6 bases and J 3 bases; bases outside gene matches: 3. Germline CDR1 MNHEY, CDR2 SMNVEV (reference sequence). The length of the CDR3 is 14 residues. CDR3: CASRRTSGNYEQYF. The CDR3 nucleotides are TGTGCCAGCAGGAGGACTAGCGGGAACTACGAGCAGTACTTC.

V gene TRBV5-1 combines with J gene TRBJ2-5; 9 nucleotides align to TRBD1. Trimming cost V 3 bases and J 4 bases; bases outside gene matches: 7. The CDR3 sequence is 15 residues long. The germline V gene encodes CDR1 SGHRS and CDR2 YFSETQ. This CDR3 is CASSSRTGEGETQYF. CDR3 DNA sequence: TGCGCCAGCAGCTCTCGGACAGGGGAGGGAGAGACCCAGTACTTC.

The genes are TRBV9 and TRBJ1-3; D is perhaps TRBD1 (5 bases). Trimming removed 8 bases at V and 1 base at J, with 10 bases between. Germline CDR1 and CDR2: SGDLS and YYNGEE. The CDR3 length is 13 residues. This CDR3 reads CASGGNSGNTIYF. In DNA, the CDR3 is TGTGCCAGTGGGGGGAATTCTGGAAACACCATATATTTT.